This T cell receptor (beta chain) was captured in a study of CD4+ T cells in melanoma. Repertoires were generated with immunoSEQ multiplex PCR, while TCRdb's copy carries only in-frame clones and drops some. There are 9,900 or so clones in the sample; around 62% occur only once, and approximately 25% lies in the top ten. In regard to this clone: Its cognate antigen is unknown.

Study-wide findings and caveats: In melanoma, neoantigen-specific CD4+ T cells reportedly differed in differentiation state. CD8+ T cell, macrophage and B cell function reportedly correlated with neoantigen-specific CD4+ T cells.

Trimming removed 4 bases at V and 0 bases at J, with 7 bases between. Germline CDR1 reads LNHDA; CDR2 reads SQIVND (reference sequence). CDR3 length equals 14 residues. This chain joins TRBV19 and TRBJ1-5; a possible D gene is TRBD1 (5 bases). The sequence was collected from a human donor with melanoma. Material for sequencing was cells from a culture (not recorded whether cultured in vitro). In DNA, the CDR3 is TGTGCCAGTAGTAAAGGACATAGCAATCAGCCCCAGCATTTT. It codes for CASSKGHSNQPQHF.